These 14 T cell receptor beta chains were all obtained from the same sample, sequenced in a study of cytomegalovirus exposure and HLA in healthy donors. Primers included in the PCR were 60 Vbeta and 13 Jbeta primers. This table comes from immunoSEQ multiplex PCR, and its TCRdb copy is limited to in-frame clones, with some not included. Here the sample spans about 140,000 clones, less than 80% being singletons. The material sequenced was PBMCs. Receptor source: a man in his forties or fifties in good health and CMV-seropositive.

The CDR3 is CASSIQTMNTEAFF. The CDR3 DNA reads as TGCGCCAGCAGCATACAGACCATGAACACTGAAGCTTTCTTT. The chain joins TRBV5-1 to TRBJ1-1; D gene ambiguous. Germline lookup yields CDR1 SGHRS and CDR2 YFSETQ. V lost 4 bases, J lost 0 bases, and 10 bases lay in between. The CDR3 has 14 residues.

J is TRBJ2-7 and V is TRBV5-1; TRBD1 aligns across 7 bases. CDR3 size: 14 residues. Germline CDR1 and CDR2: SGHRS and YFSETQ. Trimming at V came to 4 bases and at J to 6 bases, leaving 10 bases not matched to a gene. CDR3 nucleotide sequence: TGCGCCAGCAGCCTTCAACAGGGGTCTGGCGAGCAGTACTTC. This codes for CASSLQQGSGEQYF. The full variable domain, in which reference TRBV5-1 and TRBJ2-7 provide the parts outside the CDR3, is KAGVTQTPRYLIKTRGQQVTLSCSPISGHRSVSWYQQTPGQGLQFLFEYFSETQRNKGNFPGRFSGRQFSNSRSEMNVSTLELGDSALYLCASSLQQGSGEQYFGPGTRLTVT.

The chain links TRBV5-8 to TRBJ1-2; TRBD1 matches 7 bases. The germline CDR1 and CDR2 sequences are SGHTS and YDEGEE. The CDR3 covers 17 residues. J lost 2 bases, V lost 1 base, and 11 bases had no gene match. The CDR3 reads CASSLQGQEGQNYGYTF. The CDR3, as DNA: TGTGCCAGCAGCTTGCAAGGACAGGAGGGGCAAAACTATGGCTACACCTTC.

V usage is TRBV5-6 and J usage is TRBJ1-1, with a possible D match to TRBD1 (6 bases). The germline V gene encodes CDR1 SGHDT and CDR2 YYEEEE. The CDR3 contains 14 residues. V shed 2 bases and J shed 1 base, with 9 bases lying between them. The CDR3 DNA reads TGTGCCAGCAGCTTTACAGGGTCGAACACTGAAGCTTTCTTT. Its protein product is CASSFTGSNTEAFF. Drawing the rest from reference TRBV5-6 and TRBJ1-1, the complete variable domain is DAGVTQSPTHLIKTRGQQVTLRCSPKSGHDTVSWYQQALGQGPQFIFQYYEEEERQRGNFPDRFSGHQFPNYSSELNVNALLLGDSALYLCASSFTGSNTEAFFGQGTRLTVV.

Here the CDR3 reads CASSLGTSLRGDTQYF. In nucleotides, the CDR3 is TGTGCCAGCAGCCTGGGGACTAGCCTCCGGGGGGATACGCAGTATTTT. V gene TRBV4-2 combines with J gene TRBJ2-3; 9 nucleotides align to TRBD2. With V trimmed by 4 bases and J by 6 bases, 11 bases remained unmatched. Germline CDR1 and CDR2: LGHNA and YNFKEQ. The CDR3 spans 16 residues.

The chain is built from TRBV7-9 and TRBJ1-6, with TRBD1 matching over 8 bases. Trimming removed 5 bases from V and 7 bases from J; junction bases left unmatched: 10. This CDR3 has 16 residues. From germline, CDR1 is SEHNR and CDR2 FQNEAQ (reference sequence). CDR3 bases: TGTGCCAGCAGCCCCTATTCGGGACAGGTCAATTCACCCCTCCACTTT. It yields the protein CASSPYSGQVNSPLHF.

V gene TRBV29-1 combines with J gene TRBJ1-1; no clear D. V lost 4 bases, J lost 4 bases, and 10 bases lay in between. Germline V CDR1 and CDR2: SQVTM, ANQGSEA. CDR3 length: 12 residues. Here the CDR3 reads CSVGGMVTEAFF. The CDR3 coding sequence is TGCAGCGTTGGAGGTATGGTCACTGAAGCTTTCTTT.

Here the CDR3 reads CASSQDSPGLAGYEQYF. The CDR3 coding sequence is TGTGCCAGCAGCCAAGATTCTCCGGGACTAGCGGGATACGAGCAGTACTTC. V usage is TRBV4-2 and J usage is TRBJ2-7; TRBD2 aligns across 13 bases. This CDR3 contains 17 residues. Unmatched junction bases numbered 6, after V lost 0 bases and J lost 4 bases. Germline V CDR1 and CDR2: LGHNA, YNFKEQ.

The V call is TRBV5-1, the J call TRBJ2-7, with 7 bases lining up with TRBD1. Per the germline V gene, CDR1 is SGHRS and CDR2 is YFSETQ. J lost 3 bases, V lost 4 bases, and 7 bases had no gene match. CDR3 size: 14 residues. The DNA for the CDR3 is TGCGCCAGCAGCATTCACCGGGACAGCTACGAGCAGTACTTC. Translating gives CASSIHRDSYEQYF.

The chain's CDR3 is CASSLQSSGSTDTQYF. The CDR3 DNA sequence: TGTGCCAGCAGTTTACAGTCTAGCGGGAGCACAGATACGCAGTATTTT. V gene TRBV27 combines with J gene TRBJ2-3, with 8 bases aligning to TRBD2. Germline V CDR1 and CDR2: MNHEY, SMNVEV (reference sequence). V was pared by 2 bases and J by 0 bases, with 4 bases of the junction left unmatched. CDR3 size: 16 residues.

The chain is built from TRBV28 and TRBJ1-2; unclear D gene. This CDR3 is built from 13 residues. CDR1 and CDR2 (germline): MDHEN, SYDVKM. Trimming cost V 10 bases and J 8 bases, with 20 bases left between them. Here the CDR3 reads CAICSIASRGYTF. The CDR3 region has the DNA TGTGCCATCTGTTCAATCGCTTCTAGGGGCTACACCTTC.

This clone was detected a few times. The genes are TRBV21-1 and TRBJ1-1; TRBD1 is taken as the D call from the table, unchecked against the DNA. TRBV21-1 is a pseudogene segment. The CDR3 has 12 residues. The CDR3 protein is CANPTGNTEAFF. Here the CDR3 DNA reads TGTGCCAACCCGACAGGGAACACTGAAGCTTTCTTT.

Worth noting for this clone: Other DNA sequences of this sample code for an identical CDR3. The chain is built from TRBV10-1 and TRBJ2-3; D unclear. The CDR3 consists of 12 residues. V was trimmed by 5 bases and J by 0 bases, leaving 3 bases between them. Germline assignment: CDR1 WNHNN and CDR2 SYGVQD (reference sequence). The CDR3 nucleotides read TGCGCCAGCAGTCCTAGCACAGATACGCAGTATTTT. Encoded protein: CASSPSTDTQYF.

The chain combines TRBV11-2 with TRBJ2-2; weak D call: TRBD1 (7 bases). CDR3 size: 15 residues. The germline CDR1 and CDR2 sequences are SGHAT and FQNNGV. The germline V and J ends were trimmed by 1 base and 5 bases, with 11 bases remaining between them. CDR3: CASSLVQGTTGELFF. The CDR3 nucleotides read TGTGCCAGCAGCTTAGTACAGGGGACTACCGGGGAGCTGTTTTTT.